The clone carrying this T cell receptor beta chain was detected only a few times. The data originate from a study of identical twins. TCRdb re-called the 5' RACE reads through MiXCR, storing one row per CDR3 protein. The table has 1.5 million to 2 million distinct CDR3 sequences, 25% to 35% seen once; the top ten hold around 0.25%. V lost 2 bases and J 5 bases, leaving 12 bases between the germline ends. The V gene's germline CDR1 is LNHDA and CDR2 SQIVND (reference sequence). The length of the CDR3 is 14 residues. The rearrangement joins TRBV19 to TRBJ1-1; tentative D call: TRBD1 (5 bases). Sequencing input: cord blood. This clonotype was sampled from a newborn girl in good health. The CDR3 sequence is CASSINPRGTEAFF. The CDR3 DNA reads as TGTGCCAGTAGTATAAACCCAAGGGGTACTGAAGCTTTCTTT.